These 8 T cell receptor beta chains share one sample of origin, sequenced in a study of blood T cell repertoires in COVID-19. Clones were read by immunoSEQ multiplex PCR, and TCRdb kept only the in-frame ones, dropping some. The repertoire has more than 200,000 clones, around 80% of them found once; the top ten carry about 4%. Sequenced input: PBMCs or T cells enriched from blood (not recorded which). The receptor source for this set is a man in his thirties or forties with acute COVID-19.

This clone was seen more than once but under ten times. The chain's CDR3 is CASSLTGNSNQPQHF. Here the CDR3 DNA reads TGCGCCAGCAGCTTAACAGGGAATAGCAATCAGCCCCAGCATTTT. The chain employs TRBV5-1 and TRBJ1-5; D may be TRBD1 (6 bases). Trimming stripped 2 bases from V and 0 bases from J, with 9 bases between. The CDR3 runs to 15 residues. The germline CDR1 and CDR2 sequences are SGHRS and YFSETQ. The whole variable domain, filled in from reference TRBV5-1 and TRBJ1-5, reads KAGVTQTPRYLIKTRGQQVTLSCSPISGHRSVSWYQQTPGQGLQFLFEYFSETQRNKGNFPGRFSGRQFSNSRSEMNVSTLELGDSALYLCASSLTGNSNQPQHFGDGTRLSIL.

The chain couples TRBV14 to TRBJ2-2; possibly TRBD1 for D (5 bases). The CDR3 sequence is 14 residues long. Per the germline V gene, CDR1 is SGHDN and CDR2 is FVKESK. Between the trimmed V and J ends, which lost 6 bases and 0 bases, there was a span of 8 bases. CDR3 sequence reads: CASSEQANTGELFF. The CDR3 bases are TGTGCCAGCAGTGAACAGGCGAACACCGGGGAGCTGTTTTTT.

J is TRBJ1-2 and V is TRBV29-1, with 7 bases matching TRBD1. Germline V CDR1 and CDR2: SQVTM, ANQGSEA. V was pared by 7 bases and J by 8 bases, with 7 bases of the junction left unmatched. This CDR3 is 11 amino acids long. CDR3 sequence: CSAGTAWGYTF. CDR3 DNA sequence: TGCAGCGCCGGGACAGCGTGGGGCTACACCTTC.

The chain recombines TRBV6-5 with TRBJ1-1, with D perhaps matching TRBD1 (5 bases). The germline CDR1 and CDR2 sequences are MNHEY and SVGAGI. The CDR3 totals 14 residues. V was cut by 6 bases and J by 4 bases, with 15 bases left in between. CDR3 coding DNA: TGTGCCAGCAGCGACGGGGGTGGGGGCACTGAAGCTTTCTTT. Encoded protein: CASSDGGGGTEAFF.

The chain couples TRBV7-9 to TRBJ1-1; 7 bases agree with TRBD1. CDR3 size: 15 residues. Germline loops: CDR1 SEHNR, CDR2 FQNEAQ (reference sequence). V was pared by 1 base and J by 1 base, with 3 bases of the junction left unmatched. The CDR3 here is CASSLEQGWNTEAFF. CDR3 nucleotides: TGTGCCAGCAGCTTAGAACAGGGGTGGAACACTGAAGCTTTCTTT.

The rearrangement links TRBV5-1 to TRBJ2-1, with TRBD1 as a possible D gene (6 bases). Between the trimmed V and J ends, which lost 5 bases and 5 bases, there was a span of 17 bases. Germline V gives CDR1 SGHRS, CDR2 YFSETQ. The CDR3 spans 15 residues. The CDR3 DNA sequence: TGCGCCAGCAGTTCCGGACAGATAGGGGACAATGAGCAGTTCTTC. It is translated as CASSSGQIGDNEQFF. Based on the CDR3 plus reference TRBV5-1 and TRBJ2-1, the full variable domain is KAGVTQTPRYLIKTRGQQVTLSCSPISGHRSVSWYQQTPGQGLQFLFEYFSETQRNKGNFPGRFSGRQFSNSRSEMNVSTLELGDSALYLCASSSGQIGDNEQFFGPGTRLTVL.

This chain uses TRBV7-9 with TRBJ2-1; 10 bases line up with TRBD1. CDR1 and CDR2 from the germline V gene are SEHNR and FQNEAQ (reference sequence). This CDR3 contains 15 residues. The J segment lost 6 bases and the V segment lost 3 bases, leaving 5 bases of the junction unmatched. CDR3 DNA: TGTGCCAGCAGCTTCCGGACAGGGGGTCTCAATGAGCAGTTCTTC. It encodes CASSFRTGGLNEQFF.

The chain employs TRBV4-2 and TRBJ1-1; D remains ambiguous. CDR3 size: 14 residues. CDR1 is LGHNA, CDR2 YNFKEQ, per germline. Trimming left V 0 bases short and J 0 bases short, with 5 bases between. The CDR3 protein is CASSQDRVNTEAFF. CDR3 DNA sequence: TGTGCCAGCAGCCAAGATCGAGTGAACACTGAAGCTTTCTTT.